Following are 30 T cell receptor beta chains from one sample sequenced in a study of blood T cell repertoires in COVID-19. Here immunoSEQ multiplex PCR was the method, and the copy in TCRdb shows in-frame clones only, minus some. The repertoire has 250,000 to 300,000 clones, approximately 87% of them found once; the top ten carry 4.6%. Source material: peripheral blood. The receptor set was obtained from a man in his 60s who had recovered from COVID-19.

V is TRBV5-6 and J is TRBJ2-7; no clear D gene. The germline gives CDR1 SGHDT, CDR2 YYEEEE. V lost 0 bases and J 8 bases, leaving 12 bases between the germline ends. The CDR3 is made up of 13 amino acids. The CDR3 reads CASSLGVVAQQYF. The CDR3 nucleotides are TGTGCCAGCAGCTTGGGGGTTGTAGCTCAGCAGTACTTC.

For this clone: Other DNA sequences of this sample code for an identical CDR3. The chain recombines TRBV5-4 with TRBJ1-1; D gene uncertain. The V and J ends lost 1 base and 1 base respectively, with 8 bases between them. The CDR3 contains 14 residues. Germline values: CDR1 SGHNT, CDR2 YYREEE (reference sequence). The CDR3 here is CASSLPGRNTEAFF. The CDR3 DNA sequence: TGTGCCAGCAGCTTGCCGGGTCGGAACACTGAAGCTTTCTTT.

This chain uses TRBV28 with TRBJ1-3; D not certain. Trimming shortened V by 5 bases and J by 3 bases, and 11 bases separated the two germline ends. The CDR3 spans 14 residues. The germline gives CDR1 MDHEN, CDR2 SYDVKM. The CDR3 DNA is TGTGCCAGCAGTCCCACGACTGTTGGAAACACCATATATTTT. It encodes CASSPTTVGNTIYF.

The chain employs TRBV7-6 and TRBJ2-6; D is perhaps TRBD1 (6 bases). Per the germline V gene, CDR1 is SGHVS and CDR2 is FNYEAQ. The V and J ends lost 0 bases and 0 bases respectively, with 12 bases between them. This CDR3 contains 18 residues. CDR3 nucleotides: TGTGCCAGCAGCTTAGCTCAGGACAGCCGCTCTGGGGCCAACGTCCTGACTTTC. Encoded protein: CASSLAQDSRSGANVLTF.

The chain has TRBV30 and TRBJ2-1; 10 nucleotides line up with TRBD1. The CDR3 loop spans 15 amino acids. After removal of 2 bases from V and 12 bases from J, the junction contained 13 bases not matched to a gene. The germline CDR1 and CDR2 sequences are GTSNPN and SVGIG (reference sequence). The CDR3 DNA reads as TGTGCCTGGAGTATCGGTGGGACAGGGGCTGGGGGGCAGTTCTTC. Its protein is CAWSIGGTGAGGQFF.

This clone was observed once. The gene calls are TRBV7-9 and TRBJ2-3, with TRBD2 matching 7 bases. V dropped 2 bases and J dropped 4; count of bases not matched to a gene: 12. CDR3 size: 17 residues. The germline V gene encodes CDR1 SEHNR and CDR2 FQNEAQ (reference sequence). CDR3 coding DNA: TGTGCCAGCAGCTTAAAAAGCGGGGCCAACCAAGCAGATACGCAGTATTTT. Translation: CASSLKSGANQADTQYF.

The chain carries TRBV7-2 and TRBJ2-5; 16 bases are shared with TRBD2. Germline V lookup: CDR1 SGHTA, CDR2 FQGNSA. With 1 base clipped from V and 7 bases from J, the junction kept 6 bases outside the gene matches. The CDR3 runs to 17 residues. CDR3 loop: CASSLGGTSGGARTQYF. The DNA of the CDR3 is TGTGCCAGCAGCTTAGGCGGGACTAGCGGGGGGGCAAGGACCCAGTACTTC.

The rearrangement joins TRBV18 to TRBJ2-2; 8 bases agree with TRBD1. The germline CDR1 and CDR2 sequences are KGHSH and LQKENI. After removal of 1 base from V and 4 bases from J, the junction contained 5 bases not matched to a gene. The CDR3 runs to 16 residues. The CDR3 bases are TGTGCCAGCTCACCACTGCCAGGGGGCAGCACCGGGGAGCTGTTTTTT. Encoded protein: CASSPLPGGSTGELFF.

The chain links TRBV18 to TRBJ1-5; 8 bases agree with TRBD1. The CDR3 consists of 15 residues. V was clipped by 3 bases and J by 3 bases; unmatched bases: 4. Germline CDR1 reads KGHSH; CDR2 reads LQKENI. The CDR3 loop reads CASSPRQGNNQPQHF. Written as DNA, the CDR3 is TGTGCCAGCTCACCGAGACAGGGGAACAATCAGCCCCAGCATTTT.

The chain employs TRBV10-3 and TRBJ2-7, with D tentatively TRBD1 (6 bases). There are 15 residues in the CDR3. Germline lookup yields CDR1 ENHRY and CDR2 SYGVKD. V was shortened by 0 bases and J by 0 bases, with 9 bases between the two germline ends. CDR3 DNA sequence: TGTGCCATCAGTGAGTCTGGGGGCAGCTCCTACGAGCAGTACTTC. Its protein product is CAISESGGSSYEQYF.

On this clone: The same CDR3 also results from other DNA sequences found in this sample. The chain couples TRBV7-6 to TRBJ1-5, with TRBD1 matching over 10 bases. The V gene's germline CDR1 is SGHVS and CDR2 FNYEAQ. V dropped 3 bases and J dropped 2; count of bases not matched to a gene: 1. The CDR3 totals 15 residues. The chain's CDR3 is CASSLGTGGNQPQHF. In DNA form, the CDR3 reads TGTGCCAGCAGCTTGGGGACAGGGGGCAATCAGCCCCAGCATTTT.

This chain joins TRBV19 and TRBJ2-1; 10 nucleotides match TRBD2. The length of the CDR3 is 15 residues. Losses at the gene ends were 6 bases for V and 6 bases for J; bases not matched to a gene: 8. Germline V gene sequence: CDR1 LNHDA, CDR2 SQIVND (reference sequence). CDR3 DNA: TGTGCCAGTAGCACCAAGCGGGGGGGCCTCAATGAGCAGTTCTTC. It encodes CASSTKRGGLNEQFF.

This chain links TRBV11-2 with TRBJ2-3, with 9 bases identical to TRBD2. Trimming removed 2 bases from V and 0 bases from J; junction bases left unmatched: 6. CDR3 length equals 17 residues. The germline V gene encodes CDR1 SGHAT and CDR2 FQNNGV. This chain's CDR3 is CASSLTASGISTDTQYF. CDR3 bases: TGTGCCAGCAGCTTAACGGCTAGCGGGATAAGCACAGATACGCAGTATTTT.

The gene calls are TRBV30 and TRBJ1-6; perhaps TRBD1 as D (6 bases). The CDR3 consists of 15 residues. The germline V and J ends were trimmed by 3 bases and 4 bases, with 13 bases remaining between them. From germline, CDR1 is GTSNPN and CDR2 SVGIG (reference sequence). The DNA for the CDR3 is TGTGCCTGGAGAGTATCCGGACAGTATAATTCACCCCTCCACTTT. This sequence encodes CAWRVSGQYNSPLHF.

V usage is TRBV21-1 and J usage is TRBJ2-1; the table calls TRBD2, which could not be checked here. TRBV21-1 is a pseudogene segment. This CDR3 contains 16 residues. In DNA, the CDR3 is TGTGCCAGCAGCTCGGGACTAGCGGGAGAGGAGAATGAGCAGTTCTTC. Translated, it gives CASSSGLAGEENEQFF.

This clone was observed a handful of times. The chain carries TRBV27 and TRBJ2-7; TRBD1 is a possible D gene (6 bases). Trimming stripped 3 bases from V and 5 bases from J, with 14 bases between. CDR3 length equals 14 residues. Germline values: CDR1 MNHEY, CDR2 SMNVEV (reference sequence). The CDR3 loop reads CASSLAGVPHEQYF. The CDR3 DNA sequence: TGTGCCAGCAGTTTGGCAGGGGTGCCCCACGAGCAGTACTTC.

As to this clone: The same CDR3 arises from other DNA sequences in this sample as well. The rearrangement uses TRBV5-1 and TRBJ2-1; 7 bases match TRBD2. J gave up 0 bases and V 4 bases, and 7 bases lay outside the gene matches. CDR1 and CDR2 from the germline V gene are SGHRS and YFSETQ. The CDR3 is made up of 16 amino acids. CDR3 sequence (DNA): TGCGCCAGCAGCAAAACACCTAGCGGCTCCTACAATGAGCAGTTCTTC. Its protein is CASSKTPSGSYNEQFF. The complete variable domain, with remaining parts taken from reference TRBV5-1 and TRBJ2-1, reads KAGVTQTPRYLIKTRGQQVTLSCSPISGHRSVSWYQQTPGQGLQFLFEYFSETQRNKGNFPGRFSGRQFSNSRSEMNVSTLELGDSALYLCASSKTPSGSYNEQFFGPGTRLTVL.

The genes are TRBV19 and TRBJ2-3; D possibly corresponds to TRBD2 (6 bases). V shed 3 bases and J shed 0 bases, with 10 bases lying between them. This CDR3 comprises 15 residues. Germline V CDR1 and CDR2: LNHDA, SQIVND (reference sequence). The CDR3 region has the DNA TGTGCCAGTAGTATTATCGGGAGTAGCACAGATACGCAGTATTTT. Encoded protein: CASSIIGSSTDTQYF.

V is TRBV19 and J is TRBJ2-2; D gene unclear. V was pared by 3 bases and J by 7 bases, with 9 bases between. The CDR3 length is 13 residues. CDR1 and CDR2 (germline): LNHDA, SQIVND (reference sequence). The DNA for the CDR3 is TGTGCCAGTAGTATGTCTGCGTTCGGGGAGCTGTTTTTT. Its translation is CASSMSAFGELFF.

V is TRBV30 and J is TRBJ2-1, with 8 nucleotides matching TRBD2. CDR1 is GTSNPN and CDR2 is SVGIG in the germline V gene (reference sequence). The CDR3 extends over 15 amino acids. The V gene end was trimmed by 4 bases and the J gene end by 7 bases; junction bases not matched to a gene: 12. CDR3 in DNA: TGTGCCTGGACCCCCGGACTAGCCAGGGAAAATGAGCAGTTCTTC. Its protein is CAWTPGLARENEQFF.

The chain employs TRBV9 and TRBJ1-1; a weak D match, TRBD1 (6 bases). Trimming removed 0 bases at V and 1 base at J, with 10 bases between. Germline V CDR1 and CDR2: SGDLS, YYNGEE. This CDR3 is 15 amino acids long. As DNA, the CDR3 is TGTGCCAGCAGCGTAGCCGGGACAAGGAACACTGAAGCTTTCTTT. It yields the protein CASSVAGTRNTEAFF.

The V call is TRBV14, the J call TRBJ2-2; possible D gene TRBD1, 5 bases. V lost 1 base and J 6 bases, leaving 9 bases between the germline ends. This CDR3 has 14 amino acids. Germline V CDR1 and CDR2: SGHDN, FVKESK. CDR3 amino acids: CASSQGLGAGELFF. In nucleotides, the CDR3 is TGTGCCAGCAGCCAAGGTCTAGGGGCCGGGGAGCTGTTTTTT. Using reference TRBV14 and TRBJ2-2 for the parts outside the CDR3, the full variable domain is EAGVTQFPSHSVIEKGQTVTLRCDPISGHDNLYWYRRVMGKEIKFLLHFVKESKQDESGMPNNRFLAERTGGTYSTLKVQPAELEDSGVYFCASSQGLGAGELFFGEGSRLTVL.

This clone was picked up one time. The rearrangement uses TRBV7-9 and TRBJ2-1; D gene uncertain. The CDR3 contains 13 residues. Germline CDR1 SEHNR, CDR2 FQNEAQ (reference sequence). Trimming removed 2 bases from V and 6 bases from J, with 8 bases in between. CDR3: CASSLLGPNEQFF. For the CDR3, the DNA is TGTGCCAGCAGCTTACTTGGGCCCAATGAGCAGTTCTTC. The full variable domain, in which reference TRBV7-9 and TRBJ2-1 provide the parts outside the CDR3, is DTGVSQNPRHKITKRGQNVTFRCDPISEHNRLYWYRQTLGQGPEFLTYFQNEAQLEKSRLLSDRFSAERPKGSFSTLEIQRTEQGDSAMYLCASSLLGPNEQFFGPGTRLTVL.

The chain recombines TRBV2 with TRBJ1-2; D not certain. The V and J ends lost 3 bases and 8 bases respectively, with 4 bases between them. This CDR3 is 10 amino acids long. In germline, CDR1 is SNHLY, CDR2 FYNNEI. The CDR3 nucleotides read TGTGCCAGCAGTGATGCGGGCTACACCTTC. This sequence encodes CASSDAGYTF.

CDR3 protein: CASSVTGQGGNTEAFF. The CDR3 bases are TGCGCCAGCAGCGTGACAGGCCAAGGGGGGAACACTGAAGCTTTCTTT. V is TRBV5-1 and J is TRBJ1-1, with D tentatively TRBD1 (6 bases). The CDR3 has 16 amino acids. Trimming shortened V by 4 bases and J by 1 base, and 17 bases separated the two germline ends. CDR1 and CDR2 (germline): SGHRS, YFSETQ. The full variable domain, in which reference TRBV5-1 and TRBJ1-1 provide the parts outside the CDR3, is KAGVTQTPRYLIKTRGQQVTLSCSPISGHRSVSWYQQTPGQGLQFLFEYFSETQRNKGNFPGRFSGRQFSNSRSEMNVSTLELGDSALYLCASSVTGQGGNTEAFFGQGTRLTVV.

The rearrangement uses TRBV30 and TRBJ1-4, with D possibly TRBD1 on 6 matching bases. Trimming shortened V by 4 bases and J by 4 bases, and 13 bases separated the two germline ends. The CDR3 loop spans 14 amino acids. Looked up from germline, CDR1 is GTSNPN and CDR2 is SVGIG (reference sequence). CDR3 sequence: CAWNLGHDNEKLFF. The DNA for the CDR3 is TGTGCCTGGAATCTGGGACACGATAATGAAAAACTGTTTTTT.

The V gene is TRBV27, the J gene TRBJ2-3; TRBD2 might be the D (6 bases). The V and J ends lost 6 bases and 0 bases respectively, with 10 bases between them. Germline lookup yields CDR1 MNHEY and CDR2 SMNVEV (reference sequence). The CDR3 length is 14 residues. Written as DNA, the CDR3 is TGTGCCAGCAGCACCGGGACTAGCACAGATACGCAGTATTTT. This codes for CASSTGTSTDTQYF.

The chain recombines TRBV7-2 with TRBJ1-6; D is possibly TRBD1 (6 bases). Trimming left V 6 bases short and J 0 bases short, with 15 bases between. The CDR3 contains 17 residues. Germline CDR1 is SGHTA and CDR2 is FQGNSA. The DNA of the CDR3 is TGTGCCAGCAGTCGACAGGCGCTTAGCTCCTATAATTCACCCCTCCACTTT. Amino acids: CASSRQALSSYNSPLHF. Complete variable domain (other parts from reference TRBV7-2 and TRBJ1-6): GAGVSQSPSNKVTEKGKDVELRCDPISGHTALYWYRQSLGQGLEFLIYFQGNSAPDKSGLPSDRFSAERTGGSVSTLTIQRTQQEDSAVYLCASSRQALSSYNSPLHFGNGTRLTVT.

The chain couples TRBV21-1 to TRBJ2-3; the table assigns TRBD2, which was not confirmed against the DNA. TRBV21-1 is a pseudogene. This CDR3 is built from 12 residues. This CDR3 is CASSKLGDTQYF. The CDR3 nucleotides are TGTGCCAGCAGTAAGCTCGGAGATACGCAGTATTTT.

A single count supports this clone. The genes are TRBV27 and TRBJ1-2; D is possibly TRBD1 (6 bases). V shed 6 bases and J shed 5 bases, with 13 bases lying between them. The CDR3 loop spans 13 amino acids. In germline, CDR1 is MNHEY, CDR2 SMNVEV (reference sequence). The CDR3 DNA follows: TGTGCCAGCAGGGGGGCCGACACGTATGGCTACACCTTC. Its translation: CASRGADTYGYTF.